This T cell receptor beta chain was sequenced for a study of T cells in Graves' hyperthyroidism and ophthalmopathy. Amplification targeted TCR beta CDR3 regions from RNA transcripts. The study used the HTBI primer set for a first-round RT-PCR of the TCR CDR3. TCRdb reanalysed the multiplex PCR reads using MiXCR and keeps one entry per CDR3 protein. The sample yields around 300,000 distinct CDR3 sequences, 10% to 15% seen once. With 0 bases removed from V and 4 bases from J, the gap between germline ends came to 11 bases. The CDR3 has 14 amino acids. CDR1 GTSNPN and CDR2 SVGIG come from the germline V gene (reference sequence). Lactation, pregnancy, other autoimmune disease or uncontrolled infection led to exclusion of patients. The blood sample was taken at first hyperthyroidism diagnosis, before any ophthalmopathy symptoms. Points from the study as a whole: In the analysis, a 13 V-J model separated ophthalmopathy from stable hyperthyroidism.

This clonotype was counted many times. Its antigen remains unknown. The sample was blood. This rearrangement joins TRBV30 to TRBJ2-3; D could derive from TRBD1 or TRBD2 (6 bases each). The receptor was isolated from a young woman with Graves' hyperthyroidism that later progressed to Graves' ophthalmopathy. The CDR3 bases are TGTGCCTGGAGTGTAATTAGGGGGGCAGATACGCAGTATTTT. This encodes CAWSVIRGADTQYF.